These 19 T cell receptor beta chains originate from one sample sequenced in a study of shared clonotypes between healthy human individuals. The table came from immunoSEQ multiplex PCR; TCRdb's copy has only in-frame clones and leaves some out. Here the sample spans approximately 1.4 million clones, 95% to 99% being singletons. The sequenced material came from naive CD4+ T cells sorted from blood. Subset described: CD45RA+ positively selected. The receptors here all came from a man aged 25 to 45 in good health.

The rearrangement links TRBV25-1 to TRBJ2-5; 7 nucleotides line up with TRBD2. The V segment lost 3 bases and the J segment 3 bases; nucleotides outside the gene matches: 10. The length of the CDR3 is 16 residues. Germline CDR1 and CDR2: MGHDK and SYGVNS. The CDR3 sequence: CASSDQGLAVKETQYF. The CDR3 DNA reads TGTGCCAGCAGTGATCAGGGCCTAGCGGTCAAAGAGACCCAGTACTTC.

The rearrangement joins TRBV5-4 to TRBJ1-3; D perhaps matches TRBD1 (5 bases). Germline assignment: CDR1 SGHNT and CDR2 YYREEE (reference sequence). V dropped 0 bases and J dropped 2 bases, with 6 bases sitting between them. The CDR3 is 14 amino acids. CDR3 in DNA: TGTGCCAGCAGCTTGGTAGGGGCTGGAAACACCATATATTTT. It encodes CASSLVGAGNTIYF.

The CDR3 protein is CASSLAVRGRVPGGYEQYF. CDR3 in DNA: TGTGCCAGCAGCTTAGCGGTCCGCGGGCGGGTGCCCGGGGGGTACGAGCAGTACTTC. This chain links TRBV11-1 with TRBJ2-7, with 7 nucleotides matching TRBD2. Germline V lookup: CDR1 SGHAT, CDR2 FQDESV (reference sequence). CDR3 length equals 19 residues. The ends lost 0 bases at V and 4 bases at J; junction bases unmatched: 18.

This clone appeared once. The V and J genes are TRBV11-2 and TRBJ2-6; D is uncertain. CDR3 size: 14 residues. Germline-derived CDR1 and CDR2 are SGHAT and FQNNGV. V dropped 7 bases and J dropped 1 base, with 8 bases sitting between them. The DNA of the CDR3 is TGTGCCAGCAACACACTGTCTGGGGCCAACGTCCTGACTTTC. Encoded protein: CASNTLSGANVLTF.

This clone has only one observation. CDR3 protein: CASSIRGLSYEQYF. Here the CDR3 DNA reads TGTGCCAGTAGTATCCGGGGACTCTCCTACGAGCAGTACTTC. The gene calls are TRBV19 and TRBJ2-7; a possible D gene is TRBD2 (6 bases). The germline V gene encodes CDR1 LNHDA and CDR2 SQIVND (reference sequence). CDR3 size: 14 residues. The V end lost 3 bases, the J end lost 0 bases, and 9 bases lay between the germline ends.

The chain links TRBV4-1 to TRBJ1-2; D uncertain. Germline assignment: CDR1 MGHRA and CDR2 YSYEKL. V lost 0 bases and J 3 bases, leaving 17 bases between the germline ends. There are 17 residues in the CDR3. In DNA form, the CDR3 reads TGCGCCAGCAGCCAAGATCTTGGCGGCGTATCTTACTATGGCTACACCTTC. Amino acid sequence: CASSQDLGGVSYYGYTF.

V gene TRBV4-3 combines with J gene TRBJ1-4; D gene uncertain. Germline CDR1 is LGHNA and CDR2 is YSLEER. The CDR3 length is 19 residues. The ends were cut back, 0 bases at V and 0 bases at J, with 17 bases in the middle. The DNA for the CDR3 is TGCGCCAGCAGCCAAGATGTTTATGGTCCGGCGACAACTAATGAAAAACTGTTTTTT. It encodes CASSQDVYGPATTNEKLFF.

The CDR3 DNA reads as TGCGCCAGCAGCTGGGGACTAGCGGGGGCCGGCGAGCAGTACTTC. Translation gives CASSWGLAGAGEQYF. V is TRBV5-1 and J is TRBJ2-7, with 14 bases identical to TRBD2. The CDR3 runs to 15 residues. Germline V gives CDR1 SGHRS, CDR2 YFSETQ. V shed 3 bases, J shed 6 bases, and the junction held 5 bases outside the gene matches.

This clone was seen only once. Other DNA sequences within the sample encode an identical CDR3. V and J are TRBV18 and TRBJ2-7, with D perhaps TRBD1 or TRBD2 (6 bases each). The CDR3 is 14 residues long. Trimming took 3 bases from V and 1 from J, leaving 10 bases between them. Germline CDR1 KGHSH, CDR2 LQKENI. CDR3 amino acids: CASSPEGGSYEQYF. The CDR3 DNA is TGTGCCAGCTCACCGGAGGGGGGATCCTACGAGCAGTACTTC.

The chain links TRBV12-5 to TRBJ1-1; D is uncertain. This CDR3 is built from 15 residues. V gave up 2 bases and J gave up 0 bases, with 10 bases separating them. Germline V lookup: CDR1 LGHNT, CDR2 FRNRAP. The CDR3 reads CASGLTVAVNTEAFF. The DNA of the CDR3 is TGTGCTAGTGGTTTGACAGTAGCCGTGAACACTGAAGCTTTCTTT.

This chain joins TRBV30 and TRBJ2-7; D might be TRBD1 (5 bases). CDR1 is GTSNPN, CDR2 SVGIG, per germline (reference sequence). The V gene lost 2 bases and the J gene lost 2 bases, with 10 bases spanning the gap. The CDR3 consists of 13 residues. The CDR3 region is CAWSTGSPYEQYF. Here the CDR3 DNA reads TGTGCCTGGAGTACAGGTAGTCCCTACGAGCAGTACTTC.

The CDR3 sequence is CASSLDPGQETQYF. The CDR3 DNA is TGTGCCAGCAGCTTAGATCCAGGGCAAGAGACCCAGTACTTC. V usage is TRBV7-6 and J usage is TRBJ2-5, with D possibly being TRBD1 (5 bases). The V gene lost 1 base and the J gene lost 2 bases, with 8 bases spanning the gap. The CDR3 has 14 amino acids. Germline V gene lookup returns CDR1 SGHVS and CDR2 FNYEAQ.

CDR3 sequence: CATSRDRTKIYEQYF. The DNA of the CDR3 is TGTGCCACCAGCAGAGATAGGACTAAAATTTACGAGCAGTACTTC. This rearrangement joins TRBV15 to TRBJ2-7; D perhaps matches TRBD2 (6 bases). Germline V gene data show CDR1 as LNHNV and CDR2 as YYDKDF (reference sequence). The CDR3 sequence is 15 residues long. Deletions cut 0 bases from V and 4 bases from J, with 13 bases between.

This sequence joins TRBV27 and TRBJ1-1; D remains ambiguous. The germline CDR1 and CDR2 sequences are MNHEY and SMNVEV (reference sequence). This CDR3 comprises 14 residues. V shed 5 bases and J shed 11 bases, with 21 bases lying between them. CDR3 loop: CASSHTRETLYAFF. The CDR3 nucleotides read TGTGCCAGCAGTCACACTAGGGAAACCCTATACGCTTTCTTT.

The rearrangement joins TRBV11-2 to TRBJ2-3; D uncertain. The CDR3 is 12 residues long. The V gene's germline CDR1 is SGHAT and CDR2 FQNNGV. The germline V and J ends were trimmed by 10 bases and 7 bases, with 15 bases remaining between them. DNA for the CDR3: TGTGCCATCGAAGCTGATTTAAATACGCAGTATTTT. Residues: CAIEADLNTQYF. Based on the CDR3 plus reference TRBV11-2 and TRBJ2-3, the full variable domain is EAGVAQSPRYKIIEKRQSVAFWCNPISGHATLYWYQQILGQGPKLLIQFQNNGVVDDSQLPKDRFSAERLKGVDSTLKIQPAKLEDSAVYLCAIEADLNTQYFGPGTRLTVL.

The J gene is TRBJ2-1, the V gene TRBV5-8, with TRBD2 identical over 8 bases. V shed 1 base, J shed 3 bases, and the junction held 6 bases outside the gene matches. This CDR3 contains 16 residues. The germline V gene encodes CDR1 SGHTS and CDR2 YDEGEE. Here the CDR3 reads CASSLHHGTSYNEQFF. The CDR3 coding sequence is TGTGCCAGCAGCTTGCACCATGGGACTAGCTACAATGAGCAGTTCTTC.

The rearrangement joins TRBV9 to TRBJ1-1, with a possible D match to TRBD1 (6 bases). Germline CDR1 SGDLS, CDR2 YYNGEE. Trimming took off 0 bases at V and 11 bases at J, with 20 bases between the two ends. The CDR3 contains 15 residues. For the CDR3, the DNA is TGTGCCAGCAGCGTAGACCCAGGGGAGGGGTTGGGGGCTTTCTTT. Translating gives CASSVDPGEGLGAFF.

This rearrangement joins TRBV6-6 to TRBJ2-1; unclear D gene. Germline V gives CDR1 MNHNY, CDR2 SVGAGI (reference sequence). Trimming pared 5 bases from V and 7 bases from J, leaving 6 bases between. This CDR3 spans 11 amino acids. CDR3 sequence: CASSQVNEQFF. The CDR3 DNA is TGTGCCAGCAGTCAGGTTAATGAGCAGTTCTTC.

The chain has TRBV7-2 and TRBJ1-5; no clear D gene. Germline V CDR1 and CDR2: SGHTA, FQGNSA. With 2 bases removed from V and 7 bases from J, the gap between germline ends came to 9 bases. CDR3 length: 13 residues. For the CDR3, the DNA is TGTGCCAGCAGCTTAAGGCGGAGGCAGCCCCAGCATTTT. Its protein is CASSLRRRQPQHF.